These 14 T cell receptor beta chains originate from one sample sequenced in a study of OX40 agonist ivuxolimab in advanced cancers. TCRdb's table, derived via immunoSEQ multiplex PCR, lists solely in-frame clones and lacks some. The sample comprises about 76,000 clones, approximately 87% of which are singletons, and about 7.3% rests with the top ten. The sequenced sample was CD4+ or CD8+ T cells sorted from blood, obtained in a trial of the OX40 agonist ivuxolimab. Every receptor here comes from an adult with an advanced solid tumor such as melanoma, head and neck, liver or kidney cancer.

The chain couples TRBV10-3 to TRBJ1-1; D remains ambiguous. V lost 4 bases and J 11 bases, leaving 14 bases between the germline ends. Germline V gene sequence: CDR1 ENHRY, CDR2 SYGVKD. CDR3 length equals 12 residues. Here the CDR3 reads CAISAALRAAFF. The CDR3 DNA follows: TGTGCCATCAGTGCGGCACTAAGGGCGGCTTTCTTT.

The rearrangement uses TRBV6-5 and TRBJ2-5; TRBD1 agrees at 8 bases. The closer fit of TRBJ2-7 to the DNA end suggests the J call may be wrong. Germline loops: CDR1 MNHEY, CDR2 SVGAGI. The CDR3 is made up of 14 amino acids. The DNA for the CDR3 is TGTGCCAGCAGTTACGCACAGGGGGTGAACGAGCAGTACTTC. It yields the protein CASSYAQGVNEQYF.

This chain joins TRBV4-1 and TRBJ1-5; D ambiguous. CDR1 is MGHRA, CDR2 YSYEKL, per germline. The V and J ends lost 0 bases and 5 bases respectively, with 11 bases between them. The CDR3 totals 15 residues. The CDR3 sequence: CASSQELQAYQPQHF. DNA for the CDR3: TGCGCCAGCAGCCAAGAGTTGCAAGCTTATCAGCCCCAGCATTTT.

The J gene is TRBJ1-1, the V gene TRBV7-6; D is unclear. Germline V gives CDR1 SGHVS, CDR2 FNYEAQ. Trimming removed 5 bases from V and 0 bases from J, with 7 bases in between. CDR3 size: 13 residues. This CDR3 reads CASSLEMNTEAFF. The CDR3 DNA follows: TGTGCCAGCAGCCTGGAAATGAACACTGAAGCTTTCTTT.

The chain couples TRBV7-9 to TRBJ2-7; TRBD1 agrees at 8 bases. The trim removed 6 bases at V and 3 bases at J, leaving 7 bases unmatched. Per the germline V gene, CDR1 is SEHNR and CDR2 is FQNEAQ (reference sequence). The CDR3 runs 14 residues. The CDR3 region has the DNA TGTGCCAGCAGTCTGACAGGGGTGAACTACGAGCAGTACTTC. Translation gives CASSLTGVNYEQYF.

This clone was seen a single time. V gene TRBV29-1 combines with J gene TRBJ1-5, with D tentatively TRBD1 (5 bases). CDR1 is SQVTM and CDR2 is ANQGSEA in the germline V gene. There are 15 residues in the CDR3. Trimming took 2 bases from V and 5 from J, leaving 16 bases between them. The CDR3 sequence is CSVERPQGYYQPQHF. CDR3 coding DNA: TGCAGCGTTGAAAGGCCCCAGGGTTATTATCAGCCCCAGCATTTT.

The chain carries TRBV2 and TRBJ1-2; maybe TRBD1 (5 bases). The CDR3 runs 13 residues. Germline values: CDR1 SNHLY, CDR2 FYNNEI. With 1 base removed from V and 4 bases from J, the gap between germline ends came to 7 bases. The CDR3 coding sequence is TGTGCCAGCAGTGAAGAAGGGACCTATGGCTACACCTTC. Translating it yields CASSEEGTYGYTF.

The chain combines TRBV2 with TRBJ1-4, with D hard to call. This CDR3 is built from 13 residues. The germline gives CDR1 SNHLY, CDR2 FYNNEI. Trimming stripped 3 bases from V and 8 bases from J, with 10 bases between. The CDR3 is CASSDGPWEKLFF. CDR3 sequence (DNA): TGTGCCAGCAGTGATGGTCCCTGGGAAAAACTGTTTTTT.

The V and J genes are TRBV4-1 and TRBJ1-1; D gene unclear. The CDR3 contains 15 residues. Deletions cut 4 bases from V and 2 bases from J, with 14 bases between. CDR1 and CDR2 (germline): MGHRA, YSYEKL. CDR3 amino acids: CASSPTFTVNTEAFF. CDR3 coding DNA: TGCGCCAGCAGCCCTACCTTCACAGTTAACACTGAAGCTTTCTTT.

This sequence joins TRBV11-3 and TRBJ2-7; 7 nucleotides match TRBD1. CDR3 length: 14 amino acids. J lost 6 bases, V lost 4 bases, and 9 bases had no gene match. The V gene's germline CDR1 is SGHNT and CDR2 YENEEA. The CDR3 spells CASSSLSQGIEQYF. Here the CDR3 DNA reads TGTGCCAGCAGCTCGCTTTCACAGGGGATCGAGCAGTACTTC.

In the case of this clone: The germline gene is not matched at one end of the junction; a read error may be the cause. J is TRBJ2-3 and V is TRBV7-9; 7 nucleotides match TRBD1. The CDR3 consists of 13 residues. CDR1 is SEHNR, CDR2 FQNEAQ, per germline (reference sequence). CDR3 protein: CASSLGGTDTQYF. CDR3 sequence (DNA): TGTGCCAGCAGCCTAGGGGGCACGGATACGCAGTATTTT.

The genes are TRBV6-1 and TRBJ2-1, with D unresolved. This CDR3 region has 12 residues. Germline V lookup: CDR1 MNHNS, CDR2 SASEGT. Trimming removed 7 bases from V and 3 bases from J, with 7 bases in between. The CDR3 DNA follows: TGTGCCAGCATCGACCTCTACAATGAGCAGTTCTTC. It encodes CASIDLYNEQFF.

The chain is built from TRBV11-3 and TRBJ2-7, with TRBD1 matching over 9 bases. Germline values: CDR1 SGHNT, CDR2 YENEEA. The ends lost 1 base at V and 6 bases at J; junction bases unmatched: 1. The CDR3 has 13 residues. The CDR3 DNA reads TGTGCCAGCAGCTTAGGGACAGGGGCCGAGCAGTACTTC. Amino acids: CASSLGTGAEQYF.

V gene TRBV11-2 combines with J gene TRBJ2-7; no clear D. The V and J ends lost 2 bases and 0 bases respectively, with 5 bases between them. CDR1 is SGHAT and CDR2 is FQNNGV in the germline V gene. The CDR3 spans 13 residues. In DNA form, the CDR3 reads TGTGCCAGCAGCTTACAAACCTCCTACGAGCAGTACTTC. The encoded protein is CASSLQTSYEQYF.